This T cell receptor beta chain stems from a study of Graves' ophthalmopathy and Graves' hyperthyroidism (dated by TCRdb to 2016 to 2019). About the investigation overall: Stable hyperthyroidism was defined as no progression to ophthalmopathy within 18 months of follow-up. The study used TCR beta repertoire signatures to distinguish Graves' ophthalmopathy from Graves' hyperthyroidism and to predict progression to ophthalmopathy. In total, approximately 140 blood samples were TCR-sequenced: some 40 ophthalmopathy, about 75 hyperthyroidism and about 17 hyperthyroidism-to-ophthalmopathy patients. To explore V-J signatures distinguishing ophthalmopathy from hyperthyroidism, a discovery set of under 110 patients (fewer than 45 ophthalmopathy, roughly 56 stable hyperthyroidism) was enrolled. For independent validation, a separate cohort was made up of about 18 hyperthyroidism patients plus 17 patients who later progressed from hyperthyroidism to ophthalmopathy. In more than five hyperthyroidism patients, T-cell repertoires of thyroid tissue and blood were compared. Following sample collection, hyperthyroidism patients were given methimazole at a starting dose of 30 mg daily, and ophthalmopathy patients were given high-dose intravenous methylprednisolone.

This clonotype was detected ten times or more. What this receptor recognizes is not known. Per-nucleotide qualities are absent, and no much larger clonotype sits a single base away. Hyperthyroidism patients were newly diagnosed, were aged 18 to 65 years, and had a disease duration under 2 months. Anyone with other autoimmune diseases, uncontrolled infections, pregnancy or lactation was excluded from the study. Clinical symptoms, serum thyroxine, TRAb, thyroid ultrasound and orbital computed tomography formed the basis of the diagnosis. Total RNA was extracted with Trizol reagent and quality-checked on an Agilent 2100 Bioanalyzer. Beyond this particular receptor, the publication reports: Among expanded thyroid clonotypes with frequency above 0.001, most also showed up in blood, which suggests that blood repertoires may reflect the thyroid immune response. Ophthalmopathy was separated from stable hyperthyroidism by the 13-signature model with about 89% sensitivity and roughly 82% specificity in cross-validation and with 80%/75% in the test set. In validation, the model predicted ophthalmopathy progression with over 60% sensitivity and roughly 72% specificity; fewer than 15 predicted patients were CT-confirmed with GO in a median of 6.5 months. No statistical method was used to predetermine the sample size, and group allocation was not hidden from the investigators.

For repertoire sequencing, TCR beta CDR3 regions were amplified from RNA transcripts. A first-round RT-PCR used HTBI primers with the Qiagen OneStep RT-PCR kit, followed by a second-round multiplex PCR, size selection and purification. Libraries were sequenced paired-end with 100 bp reads on an Illumina HiSeq2000. Per the original workflow: SOAPnuke was used to process the reads, throwing out any read that had adapters, had uncalled bases, had a mean Phred below 15, or lacked an exact constant-primer or identifier match. COPE v1.2.5 was used to merge the high-quality paired reads. Each unique nucleotide sequence was defined as a clonotype, and clonotypes were aligned to IMGT TRB V, D and J references with MiTCR v1.1. The analysis was limited to V-J combinations with a frequency above 0.0001, which together covered approximately 99% of repertoires. For each V-J combination, a TCR clonal expansion and chaos score was defined as F50 clonal expansion divided by the chaos observed in the TCRdist matrix. Features were reduced by Welch's t-statistics and random forest to over ten V-J combinations, which fed a naive Bayes classifier. The Morisita-Horn index was used to measure how similar the thyroid and blood repertoires were. TCRdb reprocessed the public reads (quality trimming at Q25 with fastp, clone calling with MiXCR) and kept in-frame beta chains. For every CDR3 protein sequence, its rows merge into one entry that carries the most common genes and DNA. None of the V and J calls come from the authors' own analysis; TCRdb made them. Present in this sample are 500,000 to 700,000 distinct CDR3 sequences, less than 45% of which were seen just once. Of the sample, about 4% is held by the ten largest clones.

As encoded in the germline V gene, CDR1 is SGHTA while CDR2 is FQGTGA. Reading from cysteine to phenylalanine, the CDR3 counts 13 amino acids. Kept here is only the CDR3 DNA, which spans 39 bases and is read in frame from base 1. V is cut by 2 bases and J by 5 bases, and the space between the germline ends is 6 bases. This receptor was taken from an adult man with Graves' hyperthyroidism. The sample consisted of peripheral blood or thyroid tissue (not recorded which). The sequence joins TRBV7-3 to TRBJ2-2; the D gene is not confidently resolved. The CDR3 amino acid sequence is: CASSLSVTGELFF. Read as DNA, the sequence is TGTGCCAGCAGCTTATCAGTAACCGGGGAGCTGTTTTTT.